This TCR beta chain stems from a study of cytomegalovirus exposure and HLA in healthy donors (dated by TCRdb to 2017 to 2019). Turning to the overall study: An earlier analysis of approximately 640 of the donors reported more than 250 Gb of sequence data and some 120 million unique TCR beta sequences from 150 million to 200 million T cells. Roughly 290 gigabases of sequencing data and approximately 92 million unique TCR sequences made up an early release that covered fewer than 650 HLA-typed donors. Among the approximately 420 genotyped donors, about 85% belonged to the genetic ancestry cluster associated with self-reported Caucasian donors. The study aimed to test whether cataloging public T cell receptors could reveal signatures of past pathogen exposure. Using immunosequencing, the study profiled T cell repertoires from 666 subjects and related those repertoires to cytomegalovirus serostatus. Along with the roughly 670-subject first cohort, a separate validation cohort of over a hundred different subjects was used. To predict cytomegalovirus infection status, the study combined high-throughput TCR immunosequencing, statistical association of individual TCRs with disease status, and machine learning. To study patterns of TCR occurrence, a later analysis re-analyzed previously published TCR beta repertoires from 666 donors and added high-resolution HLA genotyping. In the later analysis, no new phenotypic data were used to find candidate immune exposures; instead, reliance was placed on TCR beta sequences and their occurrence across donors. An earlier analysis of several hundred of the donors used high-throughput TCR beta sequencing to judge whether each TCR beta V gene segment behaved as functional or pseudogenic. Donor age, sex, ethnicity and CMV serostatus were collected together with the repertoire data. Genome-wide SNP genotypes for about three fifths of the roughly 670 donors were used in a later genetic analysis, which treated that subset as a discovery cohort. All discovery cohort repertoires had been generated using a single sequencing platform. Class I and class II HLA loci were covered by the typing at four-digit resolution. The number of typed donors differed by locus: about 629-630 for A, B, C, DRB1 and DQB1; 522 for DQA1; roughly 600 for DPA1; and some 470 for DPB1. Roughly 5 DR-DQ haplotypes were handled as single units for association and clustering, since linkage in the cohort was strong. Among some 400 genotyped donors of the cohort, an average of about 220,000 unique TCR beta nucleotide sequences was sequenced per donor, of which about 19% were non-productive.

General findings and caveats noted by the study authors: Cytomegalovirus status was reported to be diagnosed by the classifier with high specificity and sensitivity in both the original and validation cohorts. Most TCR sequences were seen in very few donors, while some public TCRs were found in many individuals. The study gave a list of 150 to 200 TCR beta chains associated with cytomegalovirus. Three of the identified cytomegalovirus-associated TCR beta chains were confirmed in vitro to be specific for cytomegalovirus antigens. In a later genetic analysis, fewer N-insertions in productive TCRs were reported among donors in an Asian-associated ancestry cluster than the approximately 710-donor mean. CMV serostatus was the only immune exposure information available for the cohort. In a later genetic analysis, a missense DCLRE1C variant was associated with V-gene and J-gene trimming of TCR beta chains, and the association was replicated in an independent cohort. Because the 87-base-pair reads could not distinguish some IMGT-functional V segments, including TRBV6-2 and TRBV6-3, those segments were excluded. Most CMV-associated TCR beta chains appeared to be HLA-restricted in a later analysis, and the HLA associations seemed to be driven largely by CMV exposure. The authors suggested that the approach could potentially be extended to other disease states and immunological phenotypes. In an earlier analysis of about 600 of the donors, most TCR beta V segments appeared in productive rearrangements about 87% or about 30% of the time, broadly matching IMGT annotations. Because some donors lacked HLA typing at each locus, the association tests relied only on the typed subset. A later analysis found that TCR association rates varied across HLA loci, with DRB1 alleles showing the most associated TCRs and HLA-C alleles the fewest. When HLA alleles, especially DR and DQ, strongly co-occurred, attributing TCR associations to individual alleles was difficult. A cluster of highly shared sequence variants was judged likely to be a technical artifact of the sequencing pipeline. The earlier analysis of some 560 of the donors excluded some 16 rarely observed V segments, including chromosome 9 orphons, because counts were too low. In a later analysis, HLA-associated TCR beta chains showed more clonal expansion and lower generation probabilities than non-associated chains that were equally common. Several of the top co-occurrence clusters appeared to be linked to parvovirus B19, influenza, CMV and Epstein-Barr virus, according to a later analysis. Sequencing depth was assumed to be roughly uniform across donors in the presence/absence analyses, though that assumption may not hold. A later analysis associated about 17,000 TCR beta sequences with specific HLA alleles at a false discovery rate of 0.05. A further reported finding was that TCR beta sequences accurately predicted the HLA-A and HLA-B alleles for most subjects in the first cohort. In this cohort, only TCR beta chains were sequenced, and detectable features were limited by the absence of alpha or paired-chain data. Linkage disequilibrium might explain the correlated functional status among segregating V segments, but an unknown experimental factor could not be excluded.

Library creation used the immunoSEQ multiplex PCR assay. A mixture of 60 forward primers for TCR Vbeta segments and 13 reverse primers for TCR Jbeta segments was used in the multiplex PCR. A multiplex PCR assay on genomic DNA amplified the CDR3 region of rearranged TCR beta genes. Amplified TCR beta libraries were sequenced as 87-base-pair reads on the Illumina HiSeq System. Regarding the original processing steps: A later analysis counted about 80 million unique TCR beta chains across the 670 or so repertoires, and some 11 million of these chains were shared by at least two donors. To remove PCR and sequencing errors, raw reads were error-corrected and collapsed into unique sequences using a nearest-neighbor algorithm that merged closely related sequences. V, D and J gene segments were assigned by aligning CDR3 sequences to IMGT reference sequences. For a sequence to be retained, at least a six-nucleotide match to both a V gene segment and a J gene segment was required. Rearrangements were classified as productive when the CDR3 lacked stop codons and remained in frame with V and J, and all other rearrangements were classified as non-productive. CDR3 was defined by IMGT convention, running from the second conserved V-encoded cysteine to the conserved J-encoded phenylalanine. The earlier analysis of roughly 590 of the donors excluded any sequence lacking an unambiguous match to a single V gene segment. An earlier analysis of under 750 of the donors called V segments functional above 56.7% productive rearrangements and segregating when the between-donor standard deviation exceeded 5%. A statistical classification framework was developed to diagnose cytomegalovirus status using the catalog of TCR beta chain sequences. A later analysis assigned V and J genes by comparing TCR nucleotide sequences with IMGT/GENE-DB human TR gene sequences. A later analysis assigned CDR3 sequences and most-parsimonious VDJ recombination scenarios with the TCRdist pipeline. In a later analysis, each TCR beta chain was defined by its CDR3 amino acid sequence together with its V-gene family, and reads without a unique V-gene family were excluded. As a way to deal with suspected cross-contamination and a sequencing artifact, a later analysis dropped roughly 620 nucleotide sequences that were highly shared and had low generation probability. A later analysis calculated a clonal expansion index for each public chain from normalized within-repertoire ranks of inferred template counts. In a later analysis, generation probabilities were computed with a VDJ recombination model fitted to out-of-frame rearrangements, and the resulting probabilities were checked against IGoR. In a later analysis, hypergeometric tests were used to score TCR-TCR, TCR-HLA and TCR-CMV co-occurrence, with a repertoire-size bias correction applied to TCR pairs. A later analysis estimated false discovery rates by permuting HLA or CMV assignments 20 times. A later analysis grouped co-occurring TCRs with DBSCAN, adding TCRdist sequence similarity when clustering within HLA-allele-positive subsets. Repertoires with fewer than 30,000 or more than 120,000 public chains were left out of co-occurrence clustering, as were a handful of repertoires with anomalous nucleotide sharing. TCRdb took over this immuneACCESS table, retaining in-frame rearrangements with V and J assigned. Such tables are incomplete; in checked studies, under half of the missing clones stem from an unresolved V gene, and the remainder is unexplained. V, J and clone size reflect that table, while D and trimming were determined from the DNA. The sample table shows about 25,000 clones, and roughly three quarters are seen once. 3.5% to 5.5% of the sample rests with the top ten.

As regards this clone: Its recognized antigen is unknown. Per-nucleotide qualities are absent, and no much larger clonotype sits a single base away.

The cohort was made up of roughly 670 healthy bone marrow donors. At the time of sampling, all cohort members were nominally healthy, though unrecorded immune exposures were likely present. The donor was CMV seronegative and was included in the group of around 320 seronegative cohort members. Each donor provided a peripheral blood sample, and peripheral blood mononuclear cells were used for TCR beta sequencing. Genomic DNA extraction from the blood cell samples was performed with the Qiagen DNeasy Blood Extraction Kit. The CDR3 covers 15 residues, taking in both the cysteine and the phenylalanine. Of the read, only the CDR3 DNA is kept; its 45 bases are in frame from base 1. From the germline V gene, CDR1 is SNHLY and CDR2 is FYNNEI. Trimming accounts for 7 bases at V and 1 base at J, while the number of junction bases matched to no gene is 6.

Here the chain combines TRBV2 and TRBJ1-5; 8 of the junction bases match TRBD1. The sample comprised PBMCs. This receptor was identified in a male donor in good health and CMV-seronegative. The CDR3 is CASNEDRASNQPQHF. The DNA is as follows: TGTGCCAGCAACGAGGACAGGGCAAGCAATCAGCCCCAGCATTTT.